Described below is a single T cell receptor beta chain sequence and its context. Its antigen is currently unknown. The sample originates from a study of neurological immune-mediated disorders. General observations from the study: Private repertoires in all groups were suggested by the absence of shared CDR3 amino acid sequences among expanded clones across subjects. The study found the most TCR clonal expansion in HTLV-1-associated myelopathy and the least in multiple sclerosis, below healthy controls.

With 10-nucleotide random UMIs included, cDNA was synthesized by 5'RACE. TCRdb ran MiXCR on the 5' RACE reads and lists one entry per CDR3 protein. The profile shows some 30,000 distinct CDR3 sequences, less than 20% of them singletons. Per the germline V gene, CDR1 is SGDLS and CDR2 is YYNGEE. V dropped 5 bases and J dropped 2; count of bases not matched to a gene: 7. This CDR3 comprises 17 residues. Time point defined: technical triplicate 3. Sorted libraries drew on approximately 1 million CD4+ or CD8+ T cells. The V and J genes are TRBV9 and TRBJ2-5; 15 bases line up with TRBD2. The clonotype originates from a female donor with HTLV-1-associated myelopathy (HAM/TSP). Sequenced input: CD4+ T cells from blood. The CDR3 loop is CASSRGLAGGWQETQYF. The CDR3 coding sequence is TGTGCCAGCAGTCGTGGACTAGCGGGAGGGTGGCAAGAGACCCAGTACTTC.